The 28 T cell receptor beta chains reported below all come from one sample, sequenced in a study of OX40 agonist ivuxolimab in advanced cancers. TCRdb's copy holds only in-frame clones and misses some; the assay was immunoSEQ multiplex PCR. Of around 80,000 clones listed, more than 70% are singletons. The sample was CD4+ or CD8+ T cells sorted from blood, taken in a trial of the OX40 agonist ivuxolimab. The receptors shown here come from an adult with an advanced solid tumor such as melanoma, head and neck, liver or kidney cancer.

The chain carries TRBV7-3 and TRBJ2-2; D unresolved. The germline V gene encodes CDR1 SGHTA and CDR2 FQGTGA. Trimming stripped 7 bases from V and 1 base from J, with 13 bases between. The CDR3 loop spans 15 amino acids. The CDR3 nucleotides are TGTGCCAGCAACCCCGGACCTGTGAACACCGGGGAGCTGTTTTTT. This codes for CASNPGPVNTGELFF.

V is TRBV7-5 and J is TRBJ1-3. TRBV7-5 constitutes a pseudogene. There are 18 residues in the CDR3. In DNA, the CDR3 is TGTGTCAGAAGCGCGCTGGGAGGGGGCCAATCTTTTGGAAACACCATATATTTT. It is translated as CVRSALGGGQSFGNTIYF.

The chain uses TRBV5-4 and TRBJ2-1; 13 bases map to TRBD2. The CDR3 covers 16 residues. Germline lookup yields CDR1 SGHNT and CDR2 YYREEE (reference sequence). Losses at the gene ends were 4 bases for V and 2 bases for J; bases not matched to a gene: 3. CDR3 sequence reads: CASSGGLAGAYNEQFF. CDR3 nucleotide sequence: TGTGCCAGCAGCGGCGGACTAGCGGGGGCCTACAATGAGCAGTTCTTC.

V usage is TRBV6-5 and J usage is TRBJ2-2; 7 bases are shared with TRBD1. The CDR3 extends over 14 amino acids. Germline V gene data show CDR1 as MNHEY and CDR2 as SVGAGI. After removal of 6 bases from V and 6 bases from J, the junction contained 7 bases not matched to a gene. The CDR3 DNA reads as TGTGCCAGCAGACAGACAGGGACGGCCGGGGAGCTGTTTTTT. It translates to CASRQTGTAGELFF.

The chain couples TRBV5-4 to TRBJ1-2; 12 bases are a match to TRBD1. The V gene end was trimmed by 4 bases and the J gene end by 7 bases; junction bases not matched to a gene: 8. The CDR3 sequence is 15 residues long. CDR1 and CDR2 (germline): SGHNT, YYREEE (reference sequence). DNA of the CDR3: TGTGCCAGCAGCCAAGGGGGACAGGGGGCGTTTGGCTACACCTTC. Translated, it gives CASSQGGQGAFGYTF. Full variable domain (rest looked up from reference TRBV5-4 and TRBJ1-2): ETGVTQSPTHLIKTRGQQVTLRCSSQSGHNTVSWYQQALGQGPQFIFQYYREEENGRGNFPPRFSGLQFPNYSSELNVNALELDDSALYLCASSQGGQGAFGYTFGSGTRLTVV.

This chain connects TRBV5-1 to TRBJ2-1, with 10 bases aligning to TRBD2. The CDR3 totals 14 residues. V lost 1 base, J lost 7 bases, and 2 bases stayed unmatched. The germline V gene has CDR1 SGHRS and CDR2 YFSETQ. DNA for the CDR3: TGCGCCAGCAGCTTGACTAGCGGGATGAATGAGCAGTTCTTC. Translated, it gives CASSLTSGMNEQFF.

The CDR3, as DNA: TGTGCCAGTAGTATGACGCCAACCGTCCGCTCCTACGAGCAGTACTTC. Protein product: CASSMTPTVRSYEQYF. The chain recombines TRBV19 with TRBJ2-7; D gene uncertain. Per the germline V gene, CDR1 is LNHDA and CDR2 is SQIVND (reference sequence). The CDR3 contains 16 residues. The V end lost 3 bases, the J end lost 0 bases, and 15 bases lay between the germline ends.

The gene calls are TRBV19 and TRBJ2-7; the D call may be TRBD1 or TRBD2 (5 bases each). V lost 3 bases and J lost 1, with 13 bases in between. The germline gives CDR1 LNHDA, CDR2 SQIVND (reference sequence). The CDR3 length is 15 residues. DNA for the CDR3: TGTGCCAGTAGTATCTCTGGGACGGCTTCCTACGAGCAGTACTTC. This translates into CASSISGTASYEQYF.

V is TRBV29-1 and J is TRBJ1-1; D not certain. The CDR3 spans 10 residues. In germline, CDR1 is SQVTM, CDR2 ANQGSEA. CDR3 residues: CAAGNTEAFF. The CDR3 nucleotides are TGCGCCGCAGGGAACACTGAAGCTTTCTTT.

This chain joins TRBV18 and TRBJ2-2, with no clear D. CDR3 size: 16 residues. Trimming took off 3 bases at V and 0 bases at J, with 11 bases between the two ends. CDR1 KGHSH and CDR2 LQKENI come from the germline V gene. The CDR3, as DNA: TGTGCCAGCTCACCCTCTAAGACCGCGAACACCGGGGAGCTGTTTTTT. Amino acid sequence: CASSPSKTANTGELFF.

The chain employs TRBV10-3 and TRBJ2-5, with D perhaps given as TRBD1 or TRBD2 (6 bases each). Germline CDR1 is ENHRY and CDR2 is SYGVKD. The V gene lost 6 bases and the J gene lost 3 bases, with 20 bases spanning the gap. This CDR3 region has 16 residues. This CDR3 reads CAISATLKGGKETQYF. CDR3 DNA: TGTGCCATCAGCGCGACCTTAAAAGGGGGGAAAGAGACCCAGTACTTC.

This chain connects TRBV6-4 to TRBJ2-2, with unresolved D. This CDR3 has 13 amino acids. Trimming shortened V by 6 bases and J by 3 bases, and 8 bases separated the two germline ends. Germline V gives CDR1 MRHNA, CDR2 SNTAGT. The CDR3 reads CASRPQDTGELFF. CDR3 coding DNA: TGTGCCAGCAGACCCCAGGACACCGGGGAGCTGTTTTTT.

V usage is TRBV6-5 and J usage is TRBJ1-1; unclear D gene. CDR3 length equals 15 residues. Germline assignment: CDR1 MNHEY and CDR2 SVGAGI. V was shortened by 0 bases and J by 0 bases, with 8 bases between the two germline ends. CDR3 DNA sequence: TGTGCCAGCAGTTACTCGACCAGTGTGAACACTGAAGCTTTCTTT. Translating it yields CASSYSTSVNTEAFF.

The gene calls are TRBV11-2 and TRBJ2-6; either TRBD1 or TRBD2 may supply D (7 bases each). The CDR3 loop spans 18 amino acids. The V gene lost 4 bases and the J gene lost 0 bases, with 16 bases spanning the gap. CDR1 is SGHAT and CDR2 is FQNNGV in the germline V gene. The CDR3 nucleotides read TGTGCCAGCAGCTACTCAGGGGGGGCCAGCTCTGGGGCCAACGTCCTGACTTTC. Translating gives CASSYSGGASSGANVLTF. Supplemented by reference TRBV11-2 and TRBJ2-6, the full variable domain reads EAGVAQSPRYKIIEKRQSVAFWCNPISGHATLYWYQQILGQGPKLLIQFQNNGVVDDSQLPKDRFSAERLKGVDSTLKIQPAKLEDSAVYLCASSYSGGASSGANVLTFGAGSRLTVL.

This clone was counted between two and nine times. The V call is TRBV30, the J call TRBJ1-2; 7 bases agree with TRBD1. Germline V gene data show CDR1 as GTSNPN and CDR2 as SVGIG (reference sequence). Losses at the gene ends were 8 bases for V and 5 bases for J; bases not matched to a gene: 8. The CDR3 runs 12 residues. In DNA, the CDR3 is TGTGCCCGGGACAGACGGGGGTATGGCTACACCTTC. Amino acid sequence: CARDRRGYGYTF.

The chain is built from TRBV30 and TRBJ1-3, with D unclear. The V and J ends lost 6 bases and 4 bases respectively, with 19 bases between them. Germline CDR1 reads GTSNPN; CDR2 reads SVGIG (reference sequence). The CDR3 consists of 15 residues. CDR3 in amino acids: CACLPPGWPGNTIYF. The CDR3 nucleotides read TGTGCCTGCCTCCCCCCGGGCTGGCCAGGAAACACCATATATTTT.

This chain links TRBV6-5 with TRBJ2-1; no firm D call. Germline values: CDR1 MNHEY, CDR2 SVGAGI. V lost 8 bases and J lost 8, with 10 bases in between. The CDR3 is 11 amino acids. The CDR3 bases are TGTGCCAGCTTAGGAAACGATGAGCAGTTCTTC. Translated: CASLGNDEQFF.

The chain recombines TRBV6-4 with TRBJ2-6; D remains unclear. This CDR3 has 14 residues. CDR1 MRHNA and CDR2 SNTAGT come from the germline V gene. Trimming cost V 3 bases and J 4 bases, with 7 bases left between them. CDR3 sequence: CASSEQTGANVLTF. In nucleotides, the CDR3 is TGTGCCAGCAGTGAACAGACAGGGGCCAACGTCCTGACTTTC.

This clone was recorded once. V and J are TRBV10-3 and TRBJ2-2, with D possibly TRBD2 on 6 matching bases. Per the germline V gene, CDR1 is ENHRY and CDR2 is SYGVKD. The CDR3 consists of 15 residues. Trimming shortened V by 6 bases and J by 2 bases, and 13 bases separated the two germline ends. CDR3 in amino acids: CAIREGSQNTGELFF. For the CDR3, the DNA is TGTGCCATCAGGGAGGGGAGTCAAAACACCGGGGAGCTGTTTTTT.

The rearrangement uses TRBV7-2 and TRBJ2-3; the D gene is possibly TRBD2 (5 bases). The CDR3 runs 15 residues. Trimming removed 1 base from V and 2 bases from J, with 10 bases in between. Per germline, CDR1 SGHTA and CDR2 FQGNSA. Here the CDR3 reads CASSLGPAATDTQYF. In DNA, the CDR3 is TGTGCCAGCAGCTTAGGGCCAGCGGCCACAGATACGCAGTATTTT. The variable domain in full, with the rest retrieved from reference TRBV7-2 and TRBJ2-3, is GAGVSQSPSNKVTEKGKDVELRCDPISGHTALYWYRQSLGQGLEFLIYFQGNSAPDKSGLPSDRFSAERTGGSVSTLTIQRTQQEDSAVYLCASSLGPAATDTQYFGPGTRLTVL.

The chain employs TRBV27 and TRBJ1-5; 9 nucleotides agree with TRBD1. The CDR3 covers 14 residues. V trimming: 3 bases; J trimming: 4 bases; junction bases outside the gene matches: 1. The germline V gene encodes CDR1 MNHEY and CDR2 SMNVEV (reference sequence). The CDR3 DNA follows: TGTGCCAGCAGTTTCGGACAGGGGAATCAGCCCCAGCATTTT. Its translation: CASSFGQGNQPQHF.

The chain is built from TRBV29-1 and TRBJ2-5; D gene ambiguous. Germline values: CDR1 SQVTM, CDR2 ANQGSEA. Trimming shortened V by 1 base and J by 2 bases, and 8 bases separated the two germline ends. CDR3 size: 13 residues. Written as DNA, the CDR3 is TGCAGCGTTGAAGGAGGCCTTCAAGAGACCCAGTACTTC. Its translation: CSVEGGLQETQYF.

This rearrangement joins TRBV5-1 to TRBJ2-5; 7 positions match TRBD2. J lost 2 bases, V lost 4 bases, and 8 bases had no gene match. The germline gives CDR1 SGHRS, CDR2 YFSETQ. The CDR3 is 15 amino acids. CDR3 nucleotides: TGCGCCAGCAGCCGCAGCGGGGCAGCTCAAGAGACCCAGTACTTC. Amino acids: CASSRSGAAQETQYF.

V usage is TRBV5-1 and J usage is TRBJ2-1, with 7 bases that match TRBD2. V shed 4 bases and J 4 bases; nucleotides not matched to a gene: 8. The CDR3 totals 15 residues. Germline V gene sequence: CDR1 SGHRS, CDR2 YFSETQ. For the CDR3, the DNA is TGCGCCAGCAGCCCTAGGAGCGGGACTTACAATGAGCAGTTCTTC. Translated: CASSPRSGTYNEQFF.

Remarks on this clone: The germline gene is not matched at one end of the junction; a read error may be the cause. This rearrangement joins TRBV5-4 to TRBJ2-7; D not resolved. CDR3 length: 15 residues. CDR1 and CDR2 from the germline V gene are SGHNT and YYREEE (reference sequence). The CDR3 DNA sequence: TGTGCCAGCAGCTTGGGCGGCCCTGGTCCTAATGAGCAGTGCTTC. The encoded protein is CASSLGGPGPNEQCF.

This rearrangement joins TRBV5-6 to TRBJ2-7; 12 positions agree with TRBD2. Germline V CDR1 and CDR2: SGHDT, YYEEEE. The CDR3 runs to 16 residues. The V segment lost 4 bases and the J segment 7 bases; nucleotides outside the gene matches: 12. Here the CDR3 reads CASSPGLAGGPGEQYF. The DNA for the CDR3 is TGTGCCAGCAGCCCTGGCCTAGCGGGAGGGCCAGGGGAGCAGTACTTC.

The chain recombines TRBV18 with TRBJ2-3; D may be TRBD1 (6 bases). Looked up from germline, CDR1 is KGHSH and CDR2 is LQKENI. Deletions cut 2 bases from V and 2 bases from J, with 14 bases between. The CDR3 length is 16 residues. CDR3 region: CASSPTGMGLTDTQYF. Written as DNA, the CDR3 is TGTGCCAGCTCACCAACAGGGATGGGGCTCACAGATACGCAGTATTTT.

DNA of the CDR3: TGTGCCAGCAGTCCCCCCCCGGGACTAGCGGGAGGTCGAGGAAACGAGCAGTACTTC. Translation: CASSPPPGLAGGRGNEQYF. This rearrangement joins TRBV27 to TRBJ2-7; 15 positions match TRBD2. The CDR3 spans 19 residues. Germline CDR1 reads MNHEY; CDR2 reads SMNVEV (reference sequence). Germline trimming cut 5 bases from V and 5 bases from J; bases unmatched to any gene: 16.